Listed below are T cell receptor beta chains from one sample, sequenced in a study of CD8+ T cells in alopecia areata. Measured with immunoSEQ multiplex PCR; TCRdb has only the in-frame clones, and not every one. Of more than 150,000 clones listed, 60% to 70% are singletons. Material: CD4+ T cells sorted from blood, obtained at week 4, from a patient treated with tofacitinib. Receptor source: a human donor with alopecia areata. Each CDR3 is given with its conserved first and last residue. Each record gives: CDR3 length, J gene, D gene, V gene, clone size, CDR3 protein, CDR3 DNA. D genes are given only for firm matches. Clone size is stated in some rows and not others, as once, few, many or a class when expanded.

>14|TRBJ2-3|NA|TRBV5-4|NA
CASSLARSTDTQYF
TGTGCCAGCAGCTTGGCTCGCAGCACAGATACGCAGTATTTT
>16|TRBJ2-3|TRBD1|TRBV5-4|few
CASSLIGTGGADTQYF
TGTGCCAGCAGCTTGATCGGGACAGGGGGCGCAGATACGCAGTATTTT
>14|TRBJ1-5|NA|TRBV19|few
CASSTGRLNQPQHF
TGTGCCAGTAGTACCGGACGGCTCAATCAGCCCCAGCATTTT
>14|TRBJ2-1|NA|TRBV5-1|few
CASSLEGPNNEQFF
TGCGCCAGCAGCTTGGAGGGGCCGAACAATGAGCAGTTCTTC
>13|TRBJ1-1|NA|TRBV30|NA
CAWTVGVDTEAFF
TGTGCCTGGACTGTAGGGGTGGACACTGAAGCTTTCTTT
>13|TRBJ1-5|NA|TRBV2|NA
CASQLSWDQPQHF
TGTGCCAGCCAACTGTCATGGGATCAGCCCCAGCATTTT
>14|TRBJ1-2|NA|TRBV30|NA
CAWSVGLDGYGYTF
TGTGCCTGGAGTGTAGGCCTGGACGGCTATGGCTACACCTTC
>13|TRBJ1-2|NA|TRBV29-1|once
CSVERGGVEGYTF
TGCAGCGTTGAGAGGGGCGGCGTGGAAGGCTACACCTTC
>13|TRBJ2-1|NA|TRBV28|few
CASRWGAINEQFF
TGTGCCAGCAGGTGGGGCGCGATTAATGAGCAGTTCTTC
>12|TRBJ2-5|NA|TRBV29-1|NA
CSVGGWSVTQYF
TGCAGCGTTGGGGGCTGGTCGGTGACCCAGTACTTC
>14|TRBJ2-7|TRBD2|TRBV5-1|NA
CASSLVSGGYEQYF
TGCGCCAGCAGCTTGGTTAGCGGGGGGTACGAGCAGTACTTC
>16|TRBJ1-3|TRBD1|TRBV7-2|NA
CASSLWQGARGNTIYF
TGTGCCAGCAGCTTATGGCAGGGGGCAAGAGGAAACACCATATATTTT
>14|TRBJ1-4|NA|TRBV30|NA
CAWESRATNEKLFF
TGTGCCTGGGAAAGTAGAGCAACTAATGAAAAACTGTTTTTT
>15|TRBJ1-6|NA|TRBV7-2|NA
CASSLVPGPDSPLHF
TGTGCCAGCAGCTTAGTTCCAGGCCCGGATTCACCCCTCCACTTT
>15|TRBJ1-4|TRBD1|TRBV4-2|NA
CASSQETGTNEKLFF
TGTGCCAGCAGCCAGGAGACAGGGACTAATGAAAAACTGTTTTTT
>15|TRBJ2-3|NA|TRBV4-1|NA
CASSSQGLGTDTQYF
TGCGCCAGCAGCTCTCAGGGATTGGGCACAGATACGCAGTATTTT
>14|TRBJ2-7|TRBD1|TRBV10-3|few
CASCRDRSSYEQYF
TGTGCCAGCTGCCGGGACAGAAGCTCCTACGAGCAGTACTTC
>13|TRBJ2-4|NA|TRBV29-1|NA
CSVEVGGAGRQYF
TGCAGCGTTGAAGTCGGGGGTGCGGGCAGGCAGTACTTC
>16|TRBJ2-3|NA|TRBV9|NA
CASSVSPSTETDTQYF
TGTGCCAGCAGCGTATCCCCATCGACAGAAACAGATACGCAGTATTTT
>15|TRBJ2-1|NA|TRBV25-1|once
CASSPGRTLYDEQFF
TGTGCCAGCAGTCCTGGAAGGACTTTATATGATGAGCAGTTCTTC
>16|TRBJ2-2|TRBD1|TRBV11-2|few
CASSLSGQGAEGELFF
TGTGCCAGCAGCTTATCCGGACAGGGGGCTGAAGGGGAGCTGTTTTTT
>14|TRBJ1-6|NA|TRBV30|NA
CAWSVRGDNSPLHF
TGTGCCTGGAGTGTACGAGGGGATAATTCACCCCTCCACTTT
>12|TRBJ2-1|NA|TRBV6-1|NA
CASSDGVREQFF
TGTGCCAGCAGTGACGGGGTTCGAGAGCAGTTCTTC
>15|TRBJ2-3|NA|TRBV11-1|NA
CASSPPWRAGDTQYF
TGTGCCAGCAGCCCGCCCTGGAGGGCGGGAGATACGCAGTATTTT
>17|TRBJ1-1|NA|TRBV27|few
CASSFVKARGLNTEAFF
TGTGCCAGCAGTTTTGTTAAAGCTCGGGGCTTGAACACTGAAGCTTTCTTT
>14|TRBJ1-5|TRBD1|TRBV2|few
CASRATTGDQPQHF
TGTGCCAGCAGGGCCACAACAGGGGATCAGCCCCAGCATTTT
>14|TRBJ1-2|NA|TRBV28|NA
CASSLAGPSYGYTF
TGTGCCAGCAGTTTGGCAGGGCCCTCCTATGGCTACACCTTC
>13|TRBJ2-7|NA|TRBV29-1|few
CSVTGTVTYEQYF
TGCAGCGTCACCGGGACTGTGACCTACGAGCAGTACTTC
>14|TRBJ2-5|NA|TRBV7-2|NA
CASSFGGAKETQYF
TGTGCCAGCAGCTTCGGAGGTGCCAAAGAGACCCAGTACTTC
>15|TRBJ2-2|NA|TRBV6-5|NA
CASRGRDTDTGELFF
TGTGCCAGCAGAGGCCGGGACACTGACACCGGGGAGCTGTTTTTT
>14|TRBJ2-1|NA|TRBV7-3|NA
CASSSLGGHNEQFF
TGTGCCAGCAGCTCCTTAGGTGGCCACAATGAGCAGTTCTTC
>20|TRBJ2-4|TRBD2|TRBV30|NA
CAWSVLPGLAGTLAKNIQYF
TGTGCCTGGAGTGTACTCCCGGGACTAGCGGGAACTCTAGCCAAAAACATTCAGTACTTC
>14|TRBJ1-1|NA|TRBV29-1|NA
CSVVVRGSNTEAFF
TGCAGCGTTGTGGTCAGGGGCTCGAACACTGAAGCTTTCTTT
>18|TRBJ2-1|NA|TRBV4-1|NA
CASSQDPASTMDYNEQFF
TGCGCCAGCAGCCAAGACCCCGCTAGCACCATGGACTACAATGAGCAGTTCTTC
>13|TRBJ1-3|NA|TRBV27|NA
CARTTGAGNTIYF
TGTGCCAGGACAACCGGGGCCGGAAACACCATATATTTT
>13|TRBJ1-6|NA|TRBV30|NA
CAWSVRGNSPLHF
TGTGCCTGGAGTGTACGGGGTAATTCACCCCTCCACTTT
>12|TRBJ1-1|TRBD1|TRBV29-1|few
CSVLTGGTEAFF
TGCAGCGTCCTCACAGGGGGCACTGAAGCTTTCTTT
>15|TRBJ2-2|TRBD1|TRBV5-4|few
CASSPTGDNTGELFF
TGTGCCAGCAGCCCGACAGGGGATAACACCGGGGAGCTGTTTTTT
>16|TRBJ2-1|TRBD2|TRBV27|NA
CASSLSRSGGAYEQFF
TGTGCCAGCAGTTTATCGAGAAGCGGGGGGGCTTATGAGCAGTTCTTC
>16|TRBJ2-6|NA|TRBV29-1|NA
CSGKTRGSSGANVLTF
TGCAGCGGCAAGACGAGGGGGAGCTCTGGGGCCAACGTCCTGACTTTC
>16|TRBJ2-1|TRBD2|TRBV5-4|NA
CASSIRTSGGQNEQFF
TGTGCCAGCAGCATTCGGACTAGCGGGGGGCAGAATGAGCAGTTCTTC
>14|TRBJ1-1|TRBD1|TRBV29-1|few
CSGTPGGSNTEAFF
TGCAGCGGTACCCCAGGGGGCTCGAACACTGAAGCTTTCTTT
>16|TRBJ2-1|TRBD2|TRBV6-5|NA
CASSYSALAGVDEQFF
TGTGCCAGCAGTTACTCGGCGCTAGCGGGGGTGGATGAGCAGTTCTTC
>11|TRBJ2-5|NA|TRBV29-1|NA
CSVFREETQYF
TGCAGCGTTTTCAGGGAAGAGACCCAGTACTTC
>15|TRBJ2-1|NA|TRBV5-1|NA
CASSDSANSYNEQFF
TGCGCCAGCAGCGACTCAGCGAACTCCTACAATGAGCAGTTCTTC
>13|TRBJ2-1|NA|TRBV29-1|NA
CSVKGLSYNEQFF
TGCAGCGTTAAGGGGTTGTCCTACAATGAGCAGTTCTTC
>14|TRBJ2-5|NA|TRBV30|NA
CAWSVGQQQETQYF
TGTGCCTGGAGTGTAGGCCAGCAACAAGAGACCCAGTACTTC
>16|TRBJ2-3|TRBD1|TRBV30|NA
CAWSGPGGIFTDTQYF
TGTGCCTGGAGTGGTCCAGGGGGTATTTTCACAGATACGCAGTATTTT
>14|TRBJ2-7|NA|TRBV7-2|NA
CASSSGHLIYEQYF
TGTGCCAGCAGCTCGGGACACCTAATCTACGAGCAGTACTTC
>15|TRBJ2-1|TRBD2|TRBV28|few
CASGNAGGYSNEQFF
TGTGCCAGCGGCAATGCGGGGGGATATAGCAATGAGCAGTTCTTC
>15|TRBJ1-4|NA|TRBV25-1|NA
CASSEFQGNHEKLFF
TGTGCCAGCAGTGAATTCCAGGGGAACCATGAAAAACTGTTTTTT
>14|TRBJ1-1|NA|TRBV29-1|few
CSVDLTPMNTEAFF
TGCAGCGTTGATTTGACACCCATGAACACTGAAGCTTTCTTT
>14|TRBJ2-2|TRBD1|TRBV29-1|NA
CSVEEGTVPGELFF
TGCAGCGTTGAAGAGGGGACAGTCCCCGGGGAGCTGTTTTTT
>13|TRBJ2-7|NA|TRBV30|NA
CAWSPPLSYEQYF
TGTGCCTGGAGTCCTCCCCTATCCTACGAGCAGTACTTC
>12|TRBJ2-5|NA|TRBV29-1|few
CSGLGPRETQYF
TGCAGCGGGCTGGGACCGCGAGAGACCCAGTACTTC
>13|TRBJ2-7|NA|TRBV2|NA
CASSEFGVLEQYF
TGTGCCAGCAGTGAATTCGGCGTACTCGAGCAGTACTTC
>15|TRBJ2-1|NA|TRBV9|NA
CASSVVGSAHNEQFF
TGTGCCAGCAGCGTAGTGGGTAGCGCGCACAATGAGCAGTTCTTC
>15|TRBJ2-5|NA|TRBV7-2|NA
CASSHSADHQETQYF
TGTGCCAGCTCCCATAGCGCGGACCACCAAGAGACCCAGTACTTC
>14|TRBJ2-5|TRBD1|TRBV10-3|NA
CAISPGQGQETQYF
TGTGCCATCAGCCCGGGACAGGGGCAAGAGACCCAGTACTTC
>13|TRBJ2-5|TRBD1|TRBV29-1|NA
CSVPGQGAERVDF
TGCAGCGTTCCGGGACAGGGGGCGGAAAGGGTGGACTTC